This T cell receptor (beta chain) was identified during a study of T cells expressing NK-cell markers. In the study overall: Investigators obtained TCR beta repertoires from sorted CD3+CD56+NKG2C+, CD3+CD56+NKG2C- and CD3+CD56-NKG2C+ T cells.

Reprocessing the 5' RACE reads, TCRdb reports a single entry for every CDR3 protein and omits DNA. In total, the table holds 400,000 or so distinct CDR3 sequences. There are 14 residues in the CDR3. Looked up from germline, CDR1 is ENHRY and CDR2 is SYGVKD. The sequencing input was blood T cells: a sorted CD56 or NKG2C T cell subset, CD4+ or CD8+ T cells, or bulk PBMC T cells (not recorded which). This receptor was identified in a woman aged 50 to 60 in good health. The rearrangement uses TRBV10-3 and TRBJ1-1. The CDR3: CAITPAAGVAEAFF.